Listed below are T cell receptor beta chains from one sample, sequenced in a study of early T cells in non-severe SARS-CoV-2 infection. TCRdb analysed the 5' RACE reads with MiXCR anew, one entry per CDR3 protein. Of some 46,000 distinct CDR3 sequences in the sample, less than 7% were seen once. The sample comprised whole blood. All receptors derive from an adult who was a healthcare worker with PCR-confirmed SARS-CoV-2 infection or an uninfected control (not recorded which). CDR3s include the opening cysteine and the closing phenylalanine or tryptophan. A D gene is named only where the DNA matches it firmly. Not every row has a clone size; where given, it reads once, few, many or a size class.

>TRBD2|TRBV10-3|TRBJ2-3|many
TGTGCCATCAGTGAGTCCACTCCGCGGGGGAACCCACTAGGCACAGATACGCAGTATTTT
CAISESTPRGNPLGTDTQYF
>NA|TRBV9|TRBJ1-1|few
TGTGCCAGCAGCGTAGACGGGGGCCCGAACACTGAAGCTTTCTTT
CASSVDGGPNTEAFF
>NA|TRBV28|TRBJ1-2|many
TGTGCCAGCAGTTTAGCTTCCGGGACCGCCTACTATGGCTACACCTTC
CASSLASGTAYYGYTF
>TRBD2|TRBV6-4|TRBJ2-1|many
TGTGCCAGCAGTCAAACTAGCGGGGGGGCCTACAATGAGCAGTTCTTC
CASSQTSGGAYNEQFF
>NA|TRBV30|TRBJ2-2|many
TGTGCCTGGAGTATCTACGCCGGGGCCGGGGAGCTGTTTTTT
CAWSIYAGAGELFF
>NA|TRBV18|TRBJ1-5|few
TGTGCCAGCTCACTCTTGGACAACGATCAGCCCCAGCATTTT
CASSLLDNDQPQHF
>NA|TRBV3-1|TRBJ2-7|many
TGTGCCAGCAGCCTAAGAGGGTCCTACGAGCAGTACTTC
CASSLRGSYEQYF
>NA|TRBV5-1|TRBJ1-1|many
TGCGCCAGCAGCAGAACCGCGGGTACTGAAGCTTTCTTT
CASSRTAGTEAFF
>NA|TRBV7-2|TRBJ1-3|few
TGTGCCAGCAGCTTAAGCAGGCTACCTGGAAACACCATATATTTT
CASSLSRLPGNTIYF
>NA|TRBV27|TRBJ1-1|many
TGTGCCAGCAGTTCCGGGTTTGGCACTGAAGCTTTCTTT
CASSSGFGTEAFF
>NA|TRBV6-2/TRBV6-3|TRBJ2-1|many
TGTGCCAGCAGTTACAACAGGGTTGATGAGCAGTTCTTC
CASSYNRVDEQFF
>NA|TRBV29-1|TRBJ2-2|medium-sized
TGCAGCGCGAGGGGCACCGGGGAGCTGTTTTTT
CSARGTGELFF
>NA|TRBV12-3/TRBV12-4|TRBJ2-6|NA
TGTGCCAGCAGACTTGACATCTCTGGGTCCAACGTCCTGACTTTC
CASRLDISGSNVLTF
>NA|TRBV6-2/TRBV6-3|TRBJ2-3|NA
TGTGCCAGCAGTGGCAGGGACGTCACAGATACGCAGTATTTT
CASSGRDVTDTQYF
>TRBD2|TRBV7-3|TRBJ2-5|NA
TGTGCCAACAGCCCCGGGACTATGGAGACCCAGTACTTC
CANSPGTMETQYF
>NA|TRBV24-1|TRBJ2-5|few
TGTGCCACCAGTGACCCCCAGGACAGAGGGGGGTACCAAGAGACCCAGTACTTC
CATSDPQDRGGYQETQYF